A single T cell receptor (beta chain) is shown here with its context. The antigen is not known. CD45RO-negative, CCR7-selected cells formed the naive CD8 fraction, which excluded terminally differentiated effector memory CD45RA+ cells. Study donors comprised healthy, HIV-negative adults devoid of recent acute infection or vaccination. These data are taken from a study of shared clonotypes between healthy human individuals. Across the whole study: The plates for each donor numbered three CD4 naive, three CD4 memory, two CD8 naive and one CD8 memory.

CDR1 and CDR2 from the germline V gene are SEHNR and FQNEAQ (reference sequence). The CDR3 contains 15 residues. Trimming removed 3 bases from V and 3 bases from J, with 14 bases in between. The table came from immunoSEQ multiplex PCR; TCRdb's copy has only in-frame clones and leaves some out. The table lists some 2.1 million clones, 93% of them singletons, with around 1.7% in the top ten. The study's findings and limits: Estimated richness was generally greater in naive than memory subsets.

The rearrangement joins TRBV7-9 to TRBJ1-1, with a possible D match to TRBD1 (5 bases). The specimen was naive CD8+ T cells from PBMCs. This TCR was sampled from a man younger than 35 in good health. Some clones in this sample may be carry-over from other donors' samples. CDR3 residues: CASSLGVGEDTEAFF. CDR3 nucleotides: TGTGCCAGCAGCTTGGGGGTAGGGGAAGACACTGAAGCTTTCTTT. The full variable domain, completed using reference TRBV7-9 and TRBJ1-1, is DTGVSQNPRHKITKRGQNVTFRCDPISEHNRLYWYRQTLGQGPEFLTYFQNEAQLEKSRLLSDRFSAERPKGSFSTLEIQRTEQGDSAMYLCASSLGVGEDTEAFFGQGTRLTVV.